A selection of T cell receptor beta chains follows, all from one sample in a study of OX40 agonist ivuxolimab in advanced cancers. The method was immunoSEQ multiplex PCR; TCRdb's version includes in-frame clones alone and lacks a portion of them. Here the sample spans 75,000 to 95,000 clones, roughly 90% being singletons. The material was CD4+ or CD8+ T cells sorted from blood, obtained in a trial of the OX40 agonist ivuxolimab. The receptor source for this set is an adult with an advanced solid tumor such as melanoma, head and neck, liver or kidney cancer. Each CDR3 is given without its conserved first and last residue. Fields, in order: V gene, D gene, CDR3 protein. D genes are given only for firm matches.

V gene: TRBV28; D gene: .; CDR3 protein: ASSLPVGSNTEAF
V gene: TRBV4-1; D gene: .; CDR3 protein: ASSQAGGTGRMETQY
V gene: TRBV5-5; D gene: .; CDR3 protein: ASSFSPGGVRELF
V gene: TRBV4-1; D gene: TRBD1; CDR3 protein: ASSPRQGGTEAF
V gene: TRBV19; D gene: TRBD1; CDR3 protein: ASSPRRGTGGEDTQY
V gene: TRBV6-1; D gene: .; CDR3 protein: ASSRDPRYEQY
V gene: TRBV19; D gene: TRBD1; CDR3 protein: ASSTGDRAAMNTEAF
V gene: TRBV19; D gene: .; CDR3 protein: ASSIFSPNTGELF
V gene: TRBV7-2; D gene: TRBD2; CDR3 protein: ASSPAGGAYEQY
V gene: TRBV28; D gene: .; CDR3 protein: ASSSPGMDYGYT
V gene: TRBV28; D gene: TRBD1; CDR3 protein: ASRPRGPLMNTEAF
V gene: TRBV6-6; D gene: .; CDR3 protein: ASSRRGGPYEQY
V gene: TRBV6-5; D gene: .; CDR3 protein: ASSYSISRSTETQY
V gene: TRBV6-1; D gene: .; CDR3 protein: ASHGGALYGYT
V gene: TRBV19; D gene: .; CDR3 protein: ASSKALLGTEAF
V gene: TRBV4-1; D gene: .; CDR3 protein: ASSRVVTSNQPQH
V gene: TRBV18; D gene: .; CDR3 protein: ASSPVDSFQSFNQPQH
V gene: TRBV5-5; D gene: .; CDR3 protein: ASSLSVLIGLRPLH
V gene: TRBV2; D gene: .; CDR3 protein: ASSESGNYGYT
V gene: TRBV2; D gene: .; CDR3 protein: ASSEESNSPYEQY
V gene: TRBV5-4; D gene: .; CDR3 protein: ASSLVEGHEQY
V gene: TRBV7-7; D gene: .; CDR3 protein: ASSLQGPETQY
V gene: TRBV7-9; D gene: .; CDR3 protein: ASSYGRPHQETQY
V gene: TRBV4-1; D gene: .; CDR3 protein: ASSQDPGADNQPQH
V gene: TRBV11-2; D gene: .; CDR3 protein: ASSPAVSWDTEAF
V gene: TRBV5-1; D gene: .; CDR3 protein: ASSLTGFSEKLF
V gene: TRBV2; D gene: TRBD1; CDR3 protein: ASTGQGDTEAF
V gene: TRBV18; D gene: .; CDR3 protein: ASSPGRGNEKLF
V gene: TRBV2; D gene: .; CDR3 protein: ASSDRGGRGEEKLF
V gene: TRBV4-2; D gene: TRBD2; CDR3 protein: ASSERDPRTDTQY
V gene: TRBV15; D gene: .; CDR3 protein: ATTIRMNTEAF
V gene: TRBV28; D gene: TRBD1; CDR3 protein: ASHRGLGSPLH
V gene: TRBV6-5; D gene: TRBD1; CDR3 protein: ASSRRQGGNQPQH
V gene: TRBV7-9; D gene: .; CDR3 protein: ASSLGQNEKLF
V gene: TRBV27; D gene: TRBD1; CDR3 protein: ASKGQGTDTQY
V gene: TRBV11-3; D gene: TRBD1; CDR3 protein: ASSLQTGVTTEAF
V gene: TRBV5-1; D gene: .; CDR3 protein: ASAVPAASTDTQY
V gene: TRBV29-1; D gene: .; CDR3 protein: SAGGNYGYT
V gene: TRBV10-3; D gene: TRBD1; CDR3 protein: AISEVNRGGSDEQY
V gene: TRBV7-9; D gene: TRBD1; CDR3 protein: ASSSGQGVYEQY
V gene: TRBV7-8; D gene: .; CDR3 protein: ASSPTELSTEAF
V gene: TRBV4-1; D gene: .; CDR3 protein: ASSQAGRGSRNEQF
V gene: TRBV7-2; D gene: .; CDR3 protein: ASSLRGGTDTQY
V gene: TRBV18; D gene: .; CDR3 protein: ASSPPEGTEAF
V gene: TRBV5-1; D gene: TRBD1; CDR3 protein: ASSSGTGGPAGGYEQF
V gene: TRBV4-2; D gene: .; CDR3 protein: ASSQPMDPSSTNEKLF
V gene: TRBV15; D gene: .; CDR3 protein: ATSRDMGREHEKLF
V gene: TRBV7-2; D gene: .; CDR3 protein: ASSGTQGHGDQPQH
V gene: TRBV2; D gene: .; CDR3 protein: ASMGSSYEQY
V gene: TRBV12-5; D gene: .; CDR3 protein: ASGWGSGRNQPQH
V gene: TRBV5-1; D gene: TRBD2; CDR3 protein: ASSRTSGGVYEQY
V gene: TRBV5-4; D gene: .; CDR3 protein: ASSLKGEETQY
V gene: TRBV2; D gene: .; CDR3 protein: ASSEEGVAGRGYT
V gene: TRBV5-1; D gene: TRBD2; CDR3 protein: ASSSGTSDYNEQF
V gene: TRBV7-3; D gene: .; CDR3 protein: ASSLIGFPGQPQH
V gene: TRBV14; D gene: .; CDR3 protein: ASSPWRDGSPLH
V gene: TRBV5-1; D gene: .; CDR3 protein: ASSYQGMGGNTIY
V gene: TRBV7-2; D gene: .; CDR3 protein: ASSASYGIYTDTQY
V gene: TRBV7-9; D gene: .; CDR3 protein: ASSPQSVNEQF
V gene: TRBV27; D gene: .; CDR3 protein: ASSRQAGANVLT